Following are 25 T cell receptor beta chains from one sample sequenced in a study of blood T cell repertoires in COVID-19. Generated by immunoSEQ multiplex PCR, the TCRdb table keeps only in-frame clones and is missing some. This table holds around 310,000 clones, roughly 86% found once. The sequenced sample was PBMCs or T cells enriched from blood (not recorded which). The receptors were gathered from a woman under 40 who had recovered from COVID-19.

The chain recombines TRBV3-1 (or the pseudogene TRBV3-2) with TRBJ2-7; no reliable D call. This CDR3 has 15 amino acids. Trimming removed 1 base at V and 4 bases at J, with 14 bases between. CDR1 and CDR2 from the germline V gene are LGHDT and YNNKEL (reference sequence). In DNA form, the CDR3 reads TGTGCCAGCAGCCAAGTCCAGATGAGGAGTTACGAGCAGTACTTC. The encoded protein is CASSQVQMRSYEQYF.

This rearrangement joins TRBV7-2 to TRBJ1-2; D not resolved. Germline V gene sequence: CDR1 SGHTA, CDR2 FQGNSA. The CDR3 extends over 14 amino acids. Trimming left V 3 bases short and J 2 bases short, with 10 bases between. CDR3 loop: CASSFVTDNYGYTF. CDR3 in DNA: TGTGCCAGCAGCTTCGTGACTGACAACTATGGCTACACCTTC.

This clone has a handful of counts. V gene TRBV4-1 combines with J gene TRBJ1-5; 9 nucleotides agree with TRBD1. CDR3 length: 16 residues. Trimming took 3 bases from V and 8 from J; bases not matched to a gene: 11. CDR1 and CDR2 from the germline V gene are MGHRA and YSYEKL. CDR3 DNA: TGCGCCAGCAGCCAGATTAAACAGGGGGCGCGGGAGCCCCAGCATTTT. Amino acids: CASSQIKQGAREPQHF.

This rearrangement joins TRBV12-3 or TRBV12-4 to TRBJ2-3; D is undetermined. This CDR3 has 13 amino acids. V dropped 2 bases and J dropped 5 bases, with 8 bases sitting between them. The CDR3 bases are TGTGCCAGCAGTTTATCGGTTTTAGATACGCAGTATTTT. Its translation is CASSLSVLDTQYF.

The V gene is TRBV28, the J gene TRBJ2-1, with a possible D match to TRBD2 (5 bases). Deletions cut 4 bases from V and 2 bases from J, with 12 bases between. Germline V gene lookup returns CDR1 MDHEN and CDR2 SYDVKM. The CDR3 spans 15 residues. The CDR3 sequence is CASSWEIEAYNEQFF. CDR3 nucleotide sequence: TGTGCCAGCAGTTGGGAGATCGAAGCCTACAATGAGCAGTTCTTC.

This clone was picked up a small number of times. The rearrangement joins TRBV19 to TRBJ2-2, with unresolved D. In germline, CDR1 is LNHDA, CDR2 SQIVND (reference sequence). The V gene lost 10 bases and the J gene lost 1 base, with 13 bases spanning the gap. The CDR3 covers 14 residues. The CDR3 protein is CAIRGGENTGELFF. For the CDR3, the DNA is TGTGCCATTCGCGGCGGAGAGAACACCGGGGAGCTGTTTTTT.

The rearrangement uses TRBV6-6 and TRBJ1-4; D is uncertain. The CDR3 length is 16 residues. The V and J ends lost 5 bases and 3 bases respectively, with 16 bases between them. Germline V gene sequence: CDR1 MNHNY, CDR2 SVGAGI (reference sequence). Here the CDR3 reads CASSRYPVGANEKLFF. CDR3 bases: TGTGCCAGCAGTCGATACCCGGTCGGAGCTAATGAAAAACTGTTTTTT.

This clone has a single count. The chain links TRBV5-1 to TRBJ2-1; D not certain. V dropped 4 bases and J dropped 5 bases, with 13 bases sitting between them. CDR3 length equals 14 residues. Germline V gives CDR1 SGHRS, CDR2 YFSETQ. Written as DNA, the CDR3 is TGCGCCAGCAGCCCGACCGGCGGAAACAATGAGCAGTTCTTC. Translated: CASSPTGGNNEQFF.

The chain uses TRBV5-5 and TRBJ1-1, with D maybe TRBD1 (6 bases). V lost 6 bases, J lost 5 bases, and 20 bases lay in between. The CDR3 is made up of 15 amino acids. Germline V gene data show CDR1 as SGHKS and CDR2 as YYEKEE (reference sequence). CDR3 residues: CASIKAGGVRTEAFF. The CDR3 DNA sequence: TGTGCCAGCATTAAGGCGGGGGGCGTAAGAACTGAAGCTTTCTTT. Full variable domain (rest looked up from reference TRBV5-5 and TRBJ1-1): DAGVTQSPTHLIKTRGQQVTLRCSPISGHKSVSWYQQVLGQGPQFIFQYYEKEERGRGNFPDRFSARQFPNYSSELNVNALLLGDSALYLCASIKAGGVRTEAFFGQGTRLTVV.

This chain connects TRBV9 to TRBJ2-1, with 13 nucleotides matching TRBD2. Per germline, CDR1 SGDLS and CDR2 YYNGEE. CDR3 size: 14 residues. J gave up 5 bases and V 5 bases, and 1 base lay outside the gene matches. The CDR3 sequence is CASRGTSGNNEQFF. The CDR3 bases are TGTGCCAGCAGGGGGACTAGCGGGAACAATGAGCAGTTCTTC.

V gene TRBV6-5 combines with J gene TRBJ2-5; D might be TRBD2 (5 bases). The CDR3 length is 14 residues. The V gene's germline CDR1 is MNHEY and CDR2 SVGAGI. V was clipped by 8 bases and J by 4 bases, with 17 bases between them. The CDR3 loop is CASERRPRGETQYF. The CDR3 DNA is TGTGCCAGCGAAAGGAGACCACGGGGAGAGACCCAGTACTTC.

The rearrangement joins TRBV15 to TRBJ2-3, with D possibly being TRBD1 (5 bases). V lost 0 bases and J lost 5, with 6 bases in between. Germline assignment: CDR1 LNHNV and CDR2 YYDKDF (reference sequence). The CDR3 contains 13 residues. The chain's CDR3 is CATSRDQGDTQYF. DNA for the CDR3: TGTGCCACCAGCAGAGATCAGGGAGATACGCAGTATTTT.

The chain links TRBV11-2 to TRBJ2-3, with 10 bases that match TRBD2. The CDR3 contains 16 residues. CDR1 and CDR2 from the germline V gene are SGHAT and FQNNGV. Unmatched junction bases numbered 6, after V lost 5 bases and J lost 1 base. Written as DNA, the CDR3 is TGTGCCAGCAGCCCCGGACTAGCGGAAGGCACAGATACGCAGTATTTT. Protein sequence: CASSPGLAEGTDTQYF.

The chain is built from TRBV2 and TRBJ2-1; TRBD2 matches at 7 bases. This CDR3 spans 19 amino acids. After removal of 2 bases from V and 12 bases from J, the junction contained 25 bases not matched to a gene. Germline CDR1 SNHLY, CDR2 FYNNEI. The CDR3 DNA reads TGTGCCAGCAGTGAACCGTCTAGCGGAGGATTAAGCCTTTACACAGGGCAGTTCTTC. This sequence encodes CASSEPSSGGLSLYTGQFF. Supplemented by reference TRBV2 and TRBJ2-1, the full variable domain reads EPEVTQTPSHQVTQMGQEVILRCVPISNHLYFYWYRQILGQKVEFLVSFYNNEISEKSEIFDDQFSVERPDGSNFTLKIRSTKLEDSAMYFCASSEPSSGGLSLYTGQFFGPGTRLTVL.

Only a few counts were recorded for this clone. The chain joins TRBV3-1 (or the pseudogene TRBV3-2) to TRBJ2-7; no clear D. CDR1 LGHDT and CDR2 YNNKEL come from the germline V gene (reference sequence). CDR3 length equals 11 residues. V lost 4 bases and J 4 bases, leaving 5 bases between the germline ends. CDR3 residues: CASSPGYEQYF. CDR3 nucleotides: TGTGCCAGCAGCCCAGGATACGAGCAGTACTTC.

V is TRBV5-1 and J is TRBJ2-1; D uncertain. Trimming took off 2 bases at V and 6 bases at J, with 12 bases between the two ends. The germline CDR1 and CDR2 sequences are SGHRS and YFSETQ. This CDR3 spans 14 amino acids. Here the CDR3 DNA reads TGCGCCAGCAGCTTCGGTCCCGCCTCCAATGAGCAGTTCTTC. This encodes CASSFGPASNEQFF.

The chain uses TRBV5-1 and TRBJ2-1; TRBD2 matches at 7 bases. Germline-derived CDR1 and CDR2 are SGHRS and YFSETQ. The CDR3 is 16 residues long. J lost 5 bases, V lost 4 bases, and 12 bases had no gene match. The CDR3 is CASSGFAGEFHNEQFF. CDR3 coding DNA: TGCGCCAGCAGCGGGTTTGCGGGAGAGTTCCACAATGAGCAGTTCTTC.

This chain joins TRBV5-1 and TRBJ2-2, with D unresolved. V lost 7 bases to trimming and J lost 2 bases, with 12 bases between them. Germline V gene data show CDR1 as SGHRS and CDR2 as YFSETQ. The CDR3 runs to 14 residues. CDR3 region: CASRTATNTGELFF. The CDR3 region has the DNA TGCGCCAGCCGTACAGCTACTAACACCGGGGAGCTGTTTTTT.

V and J are TRBV28 and TRBJ1-1; D is possibly TRBD1 (5 bases). The germline gives CDR1 MDHEN, CDR2 SYDVKM. V dropped 3 bases and J dropped 1 base, with 12 bases sitting between them. CDR3 length: 15 amino acids. CDR3: CASSFAITGNTEAFF. DNA of the CDR3: TGTGCCAGCAGTTTTGCAATTACAGGGAACACTGAAGCTTTCTTT.

In its sample, this clone was seen once. The V gene is TRBV4-3, the J gene TRBJ2-1, with a weak D call TRBD2 (5 bases). The CDR3 loop spans 17 amino acids. V lost 1 base to trimming and J lost 0 bases, with 13 bases between them. Germline-derived CDR1 and CDR2 are LGHNA and YSLEER. CDR3 sequence (DNA): TGCGCCAGCAGCCAAGTACCGGGATCTAGCTCCTACAATGAGCAGTTCTTC. The encoded protein is CASSQVPGSSSYNEQFF.

The V call is TRBV7-2, the J call TRBJ1-5; TRBD1 matches at 7 bases. With 3 bases clipped from V and 3 bases from J, the junction kept 5 bases outside the gene matches. Germline CDR1 and CDR2: SGHTA and FQGNSA. There are 15 residues in the CDR3. CDR3 protein: CASSLNRGINQPQHF. In nucleotides, the CDR3 is TGTGCCAGCAGCTTGAACAGGGGAATCAATCAGCCCCAGCATTTT. The whole variable domain, remainder taken from reference TRBV7-2 and TRBJ1-5, is GAGVSQSPSNKVTEKGKDVELRCDPISGHTALYWYRQSLGQGLEFLIYFQGNSAPDKSGLPSDRFSAERTGGSVSTLTIQRTQQEDSAVYLCASSLNRGINQPQHFGDGTRLSIL.

This clone occurred once. This chain uses TRBV4-3 with TRBJ1-1; D is possibly TRBD1 (5 bases). Germline CDR1 reads LGHNA; CDR2 reads YSLEER. The CDR3 extends over 16 amino acids. The V and J ends lost 4 bases and 2 bases respectively, with 17 bases between them. The CDR3 here is CASSRKPTGGNTEAFF. CDR3 nucleotide sequence: TGCGCCAGCAGCCGGAAACCGACCGGGGGAAACACTGAAGCTTTCTTT.

The chain is built from TRBV27 and TRBJ2-3, with TRBD2 as a possible D gene (5 bases). This CDR3 spans 16 amino acids. Between the trimmed V and J ends, which lost 4 bases and 2 bases, there was a span of 16 bases. Germline V gene sequence: CDR1 MNHEY, CDR2 SMNVEV (reference sequence). The CDR3 DNA is TGTGCCAGCAGTTCCTCGACTATCCCGACCACAGATACGCAGTATTTT. Translation gives CASSSSTIPTTDTQYF.

This clone was seen more than once but under ten times. This sequence joins TRBV20-1 and TRBJ1-1, with 9 bases aligning to TRBD1. The CDR3 runs to 15 residues. V trimming: 7 bases; J trimming: 4 bases; junction bases outside the gene matches: 13. CDR1 and CDR2 (germline): DFQATT, SNEGSKA (reference sequence). CDR3 in DNA: TGCAGTGTTCGTGACAGGGGGTATTGGGGCACTGAAGCTTTCTTT. This translates into CSVRDRGYWGTEAFF.

The chain has TRBV18 and TRBJ1-1; TRBD1 is a possible D gene (5 bases). CDR1 is KGHSH, CDR2 LQKENI, per germline. This CDR3 is built from 18 residues. V was shortened by 4 bases and J by 3 bases, with 24 bases between the two germline ends. Here the CDR3 reads CASSRSPGGVGRHTEAFF. The CDR3 coding sequence is TGTGCCAGCTCACGGAGTCCGGGGGGTGTGGGTCGTCACACTGAAGCTTTCTTT.